This passage covers 22 T cell receptor beta chains from one sample sequenced in a study of read filtering for tumor transcriptome and immune sequencing. This library used roughly 430 ng RNA and molecular barcoded adaptors spanning alpha/delta and beta/gamma chains. TCRdb re-derived calls from the reads in MiXCR, one entry per CDR3 protein. The sample lists approximately 43,000 distinct CDR3 sequences, 10% to 15% seen once, with about 32% in the top ten. What was sequenced was a population of CD138-negative cells sorted from bone marrow. The receptor source for this set is a donor at least 40 years old with multiple myeloma.

This clonotype was counted many times. This chain links TRBV30 with TRBJ2-1, with 7 nucleotides matching TRBD1. The V gene end was trimmed by 8 bases and the J gene end by 2 bases; junction bases not matched to a gene: 6. Germline V CDR1 and CDR2: GTSNPN, SVGIG (reference sequence). The CDR3 is made up of 13 amino acids. The CDR3 protein is CALADRTYNEQFF. DNA for the CDR3: TGTGCCCTCGCGGACAGGACCTACAATGAGCAGTTCTTC.

Comments on this clonotype: This may arise from a read error, as a much more abundant clone is one base away. The V call is TRBV28, the J call TRBJ2-5, with D tentatively TRBD1 (5 bases). This CDR3 comprises 13 residues. The germline CDR1 and CDR2 sequences are MDHEN and SYDVKM. The CDR3: CASTDSFQEAQYF. The CDR3, as DNA: TGTGCCAGCACCGACAGCTTCCAAGAGGCCCAGTACTTC.

With regard to this clonotype: One base away lies a much larger clone, so this may be a sequencing read error. The genes are TRBV29-1 and TRBJ2-1; possibly TRBD1 or TRBD2 for D (5 bases each). Germline CDR1 SQVTM, CDR2 ANQGSEA. This CDR3 region has 14 residues. This CDR3 reads CSVGRQGPYKEQFF. DNA for the CDR3: TGCAGCGTTGGGAGGCAGGGCCCCTACAAGGAGCAGTTCTTC.

On this clonotype: Its ends do not fully match the called genes, so a read error is possible. V usage is TRBV9 and J usage is TRBJ2-1, with 7 bases aligning to TRBD2. The CDR3 length is 13 residues. The germline CDR1 and CDR2 sequences are SGDLS and YYNGEE. The chain's CDR3 is CAGSVDSGKKEFF. In DNA, the CDR3 is TGTGCCGGCAGCGTAGACAGCGGGAAGAAGGAATTCTTC.

The sample holds many counts of this clonotype. V is TRBV6-6 and J is TRBJ1-1; 12 bases match TRBD1. CDR3 length: 17 residues. The ends lost 5 bases at V and 3 bases at J; junction bases unmatched: 10. Looked up from germline, CDR1 is MNHNY and CDR2 is SVGAGI (reference sequence). The DNA for the CDR3 is TGTGCCAGCAGTGACTATGCAGGGACAGGGGGCGACACTGAAGCTTTCTTT. Protein sequence: CASSDYAGTGGDTEAFF.

This clonotype was picked up many times. The genes are TRBV13 and TRBJ2-7; 9 bases align to TRBD2. Trimming took 4 bases from V and 7 from J; bases not matched to a gene: 11. CDR3 length: 15 residues. Germline lookup yields CDR1 PRHDT and CDR2 FYEKMQ (reference sequence). CDR3 sequence: CASSSRGSGSKEQYF. CDR3 coding DNA: TGTGCCAGCAGCTCGAGGGGTAGCGGGAGTAAGGAGCAGTACTTC.

This clonotype has ten or more counts. The V call is TRBV24-1, the J call TRBJ2-5; unclear D gene. V shed 2 bases and J shed 5 bases, with 5 bases lying between them. The CDR3 runs 12 residues. Germline V lookup: CDR1 KGHDR, CDR2 SFDVKD. The CDR3 DNA follows: TGTGCCACCAGTGATTGGTTGGAGACCCAGTACTTC. Protein: CATSDWLETQYF.

This clonotype was seen ten or more times. V is TRBV30 and J is TRBJ2-7; D is unresolved. The CDR3 is 14 amino acids. Germline V gene data show CDR1 as GTSNPN and CDR2 as SVGIG (reference sequence). Trimming took off 2 bases at V and 3 bases at J, with 14 bases between the two ends. CDR3 protein: CAWSPELGVYEQYF. CDR3 nucleotide sequence: TGTGCCTGGAGTCCTGAACTGGGCGTCTACGAGCAGTACTTC.

In its sample, this clonotype ranks as medium-sized. V and J are TRBV20-1 and TRBJ2-3; the match to TRBD2 covers 7 bases. Looked up from germline, CDR1 is DFQATT and CDR2 is SNEGSKA (reference sequence). The CDR3 has 15 residues. V dropped 6 bases and J dropped 3; count of bases not matched to a gene: 12. Here the CDR3 DNA reads TGCAGTGCAACAGGAGCGGGGAGGACAACAGATACGCAGTATTTT. It encodes CSATGAGRTTDTQYF.

This clonotype was recorded at least ten times. The chain employs TRBV2 and TRBJ2-1; D is unclear. The CDR3 is 16 amino acids. The V end was cut by 5 bases, the J end by 0 bases, with 14 bases between. CDR1 and CDR2 (germline): SNHLY, FYNNEI. The chain's CDR3 is CASSQTPAYSYNEQFF. The CDR3 nucleotides read TGTGCCAGCAGTCAAACCCCAGCGTACTCCTACAATGAGCAGTTCTTC.

This clonotype was seen at least ten times. This chain joins TRBV5-1 and TRBJ2-1; D remains unclear. V lost 0 bases and J lost 1, with 8 bases in between. CDR1 is SGHRS and CDR2 is YFSETQ in the germline V gene. The CDR3 runs to 15 residues. CDR3: CASSLVGESYNEQFF. The DNA of the CDR3 is TGCGCCAGCAGCTTGGTTGGGGAATCCTACAATGAGCAGTTCTTC.

This clonotype was recorded at least ten times. V and J are TRBV7-9 and TRBJ1-1, with D possibly being TRBD1 (5 bases). The CDR3 is made up of 16 amino acids. Trimming removed 5 bases at V and 2 bases at J, with 18 bases between. The germline V gene encodes CDR1 SEHNR and CDR2 FQNEAQ (reference sequence). In nucleotides, the CDR3 is TGTGCCAGCAGCCCCAGGGACGGACGAAGTAACACTGAAGCTTTCTTT. It codes for CASSPRDGRSNTEAFF.

This clonotype was seen repeatedly, ten times or more. The J gene is TRBJ2-7, the V gene TRBV28; 15 bases are shared with TRBD2. Per the germline V gene, CDR1 is MDHEN and CDR2 is SYDVKM. The ends lost 5 bases at V and 2 bases at J; junction bases unmatched: 1. The CDR3 consists of 15 residues. The CDR3 reads CASSRTSGRAYEQYF. In DNA form, the CDR3 reads TGTGCCAGCAGTAGGACTAGCGGGAGGGCCTACGAGCAGTACTTC.

Relative to its sample, this clonotype is medium-sized. The V call is TRBV18, the J call TRBJ2-1, with 8 bases fitting TRBD2. Germline CDR1 and CDR2: KGHSH and LQKENI. Germline trimming cut 6 bases from V and 6 bases from J; bases unmatched to any gene: 4. The CDR3 runs 13 residues. CDR3 DNA: TGTGCCAGCTCGGTAGGGACTAGCAATGAGCAGTTCTTC. It yields the protein CASSVGTSNEQFF.

A word on this clonotype: The junction and the germline gene differ at one end; a read error may be behind it. The V and J genes are TRBV29-1 and TRBJ1-1; D is possibly TRBD1 (6 bases). CDR3 length equals 15 residues. Germline-derived CDR1 and CDR2 are SQVTM and ANQGSEA. CDR3 bases: TGCAGCGTTGGACAGGATAGCGCGGTGAACACTGAAGCCTTCTTT. Protein product: CSVGQDSAVNTEAFF.

A few counts support this clonotype. The CDR3 sequence: CSASFTSAALEQYF. The CDR3 DNA reads TGCAGTGCGTCTTTCACTAGCGCCGCTTTAGAGCAGTACTTC. The chain carries TRBV20-1 and TRBJ2-7; 7 bases are shared with TRBD2. The CDR3 has 14 amino acids. The germline CDR1 and CDR2 sequences are DFQATT and SNEGSKA (reference sequence). Unmatched junction bases numbered 15, after V lost 6 bases and J lost 7 bases.

The genes are TRBV28 and TRBJ2-4; weak D call: TRBD1 (6 bases). Germline V gene data show CDR1 as MDHEN and CDR2 as SYDVKM. This CDR3 has 14 amino acids. Trimming took 6 bases from V and 8 from J, leaving 17 bases between them. The CDR3 DNA follows: TGTGCCAGCAGCCCGCAGAACAGGGAACACATTCAGTACTTC. This encodes CASSPQNREHIQYF.

The chain employs TRBV19 and TRBJ2-1, with 14 bases lining up with TRBD2. The germline V gene encodes CDR1 LNHDA and CDR2 SQIVND (reference sequence). V dropped 9 bases and J dropped 8; count of bases not matched to a gene: 6. This CDR3 spans 14 amino acids. CDR3 amino acids: CASAGTSGSDEQFF. CDR3 DNA: TGTGCCAGCGCCGGGACTAGCGGGAGTGATGAGCAGTTCTTC.

This clonotype was seen at least ten times. V gene TRBV2 combines with J gene TRBJ2-5, with D possibly TRBD2 on 6 matching bases. V was clipped by 10 bases and J by 2 bases, with 17 bases between them. This CDR3 has 14 residues. Germline V gene lookup returns CDR1 SNHLY and CDR2 FYNNEI. DNA for the CDR3: TGTGCCATCGGGGGTAACAGATTTCAAGAGACCCAGTACTTC. Translating gives CAIGGNRFQETQYF.

This clonotype has ten or more counts. V gene TRBV7-3 combines with J gene TRBJ2-3, with 13 bases matching TRBD2. Germline CDR1 reads SGHTA; CDR2 reads FQGTGA. The CDR3 is 17 amino acids. The junction had 8 bases not matched to a gene; V was cut back by 5 bases and J by 3 bases. CDR3 bases: TGTGCCAGCAGCCCAGGACTAGCGGGAGTAGGGACAGATACGCAGTATTTT. Translated: CASSPGLAGVGTDTQYF.

On this clonotype: A far larger clone differs by one base, so this is likely a read error. The chain carries TRBV11-3 and TRBJ2-1; D gene unclear. Germline values: CDR1 SGHNT, CDR2 YENEEA. The CDR3 contains 14 residues. The CDR3 bases are TGTCCCAGCATACTTGTCTTCAATTACAATGAGCAGTTCTTC. It specifies CPSILVFNYNEQFF.

This clonotype showed up many times. In DNA, the CDR3 is TGTGCCAGCAGTTTCACAGGGGTCGAGCAGTACTTC. This encodes CASSFTGVEQYF. This rearrangement joins TRBV12-3 or TRBV12-4 to TRBJ2-7, with TRBD1 matching 7 bases. The CDR3 spans 12 residues. V gave up 3 bases and J gave up 6 bases; unmatched junction bases: 2.